A single sample gave rise to the 11 T cell receptor beta chains below, sequenced in a study of CD8+CD57+ T cells in acquired aplastic anemia (dated by TCRdb to between 2018 and 2020). Sequencing was carried out with an Illumina HiSeq 2000. TCR beta VDJ combination and CDR3 sequence profiling used genomic DNA as the template. TCRdb reran the public reads through fastp at Q25 and MiXCR, keeping productive beta chains. Each CDR3 protein gets just one entry, which takes the most common genes and DNA from the rows behind it. The sample table lists 400,000 to 500,000 distinct CDR3 sequences, approximately 70% of them with a count of one. Less than 4% of the sample goes to the ten largest clones. The sequenced material came from sorted CD4+, CD8+, or CD8+CD57+ T cells (not recorded which) from PBMCs. These TCRs come from a human donor in good health, serving as a control.

V gene TRBV9 combines with J gene TRBJ1-1, with D hard to call. Germline CDR1 SGDLS, CDR2 YYNGEE. The CDR3 length is 14 residues. The V and J ends lost 4 bases and 8 bases respectively, with 18 bases between them. The CDR3 is CASSLDRGFGEAFF. CDR3 in DNA: TGTGCCAGCAGCTTAGACCGGGGATTCGGGGAAGCTTTCTTT.

Comment on this clonotype: The CDR3 does not close with the conserved phenylalanine or tryptophan, likely indicating a read error. The rearrangement links TRBV2 to TRBJ1-2; no clear D. V dropped 5 bases and J dropped 11 bases, with 21 bases sitting between them. This CDR3 has 14 amino acids. Germline V lookup: CDR1 SNHLY, CDR2 FYNNEI. CDR3 protein: CASSCNPDNEQYTV. The CDR3 coding sequence is TGTGCCAGCAGTTGCAACCCAGACAACGAGCAGTACACCGTC.

In the case of this clonotype: One end of the junction fails to match germline, which may point to a read error. The rearrangement joins TRBV2 to TRBJ2-2; tentative D call: TRBD1 (6 bases). This CDR3 is 14 amino acids long. The germline gives CDR1 SNHLY, CDR2 FYNNEI. CDR3 loop: CASSWQGCTTGVLF. CDR3 sequence (DNA): TGTGCCAGCAGCTGGCAGGGGTGTACCACCGGGGTGCTTTTT.

This clonotype has ten or more counts. The chain has TRBV27 and TRBJ1-1; TRBD1 might be the D (6 bases). This CDR3 is built from 14 residues. Germline CDR1 MNHEY, CDR2 SMNVEV (reference sequence). With 2 bases removed from V and 2 bases from J, the gap between germline ends came to 9 bases. CDR3 in amino acids: CASSLRTDNTEAFF. CDR3 sequence (DNA): TGTGCCAGCAGTTTACGGACAGATAACACTGAAGCTTTCTTT.

The V gene is TRBV9, the J gene TRBJ2-2, with D perhaps TRBD1 or TRBD2 (5 bases each). CDR3 length: 18 residues. Trimming cost V 5 bases and J 3 bases, with 23 bases left between them. Germline V gene data show CDR1 as SGDLS and CDR2 as YYNGEE. This CDR3 is CASRLTRGHPFYTGELFF. The CDR3 DNA is TGTGCCAGCAGATTGACTCGGGGCCACCCTTTTTACACCGGGGAGCTGTTTTTT.

V and J are TRBV6-5 and TRBJ1-2; 9 nucleotides agree with TRBD1. The germline V gene has CDR1 MNHEY and CDR2 SVGAGI. The CDR3 sequence is 15 residues long. V lost 2 bases to trimming and J lost 4 bases; unmatched junction nucleotides: 5. In DNA form, the CDR3 reads TGTGCCAGCAGTTACGAGGGACAGGGAGGCTATGGCTACACCTTC. As protein: CASSYEGQGGYGYTF.

This chain links TRBV7-2 with TRBJ1-2, with D unresolved. Trimming removed 0 bases from V and 13 bases from J, with 21 bases in between. CDR3 length equals 15 residues. From germline, CDR1 is SGHTA and CDR2 FQGNSA. The CDR3 loop is CASSLAVPGLGEGTF. As DNA, the CDR3 is TGTGCCAGCAGCTTAGCGGTACCGGGCCTTGGGGAAGGCACCTTC.

This chain connects TRBV10-3 to TRBJ1-5; D is unresolved. This CDR3 contains 13 residues. Trimming pared 5 bases from V and 1 base from J, leaving 6 bases between. Germline CDR1 reads ENHRY; CDR2 reads SYGVKD. This CDR3 reads CAISLDSNQPQHF. The CDR3 DNA follows: TGTGCCATCAGTTTAGACAGCAATCAGCCCCAGCATTTT.

The genes are TRBV15 and TRBJ2-1, with 11 bases aligning to TRBD2. Germline-derived CDR1 and CDR2 are LNHNV and YYDKDF (reference sequence). V trimming: 2 bases; J trimming: 8 bases; junction bases outside the gene matches: 5. The CDR3 runs 15 residues. CDR3 in DNA: TGTGCCACCAGCAGACTAGCGGGGGGTGGGGATGAGCAGTTCTTC. Amino acid sequence: CATSRLAGGGDEQFF.

This chain uses TRBV7-8 with TRBJ1-2; the match to TRBD1 covers 9 bases. Trimming removed 4 bases from V and 7 bases from J; junction bases left unmatched: 7. Germline-derived CDR1 and CDR2 are SGHVS and FQNEAQ. The length of the CDR3 is 14 residues. The DNA for the CDR3 is TGTGCCAGCAGCTCCACCGGGACAGGGTTTGGCTACACCTTC. Translating it yields CASSSTGTGFGYTF.

J is TRBJ1-6 and V is TRBV19; D not certain. Germline V gives CDR1 LNHDA, CDR2 SQIVND (reference sequence). The CDR3 has 15 residues. V was clipped by 7 bases and J by 7 bases, with 17 bases between them. The CDR3 DNA reads TGTGCCAGTACCACGGTGGGGATAGGGAATTCACCCCTCCACTTT. Amino acid sequence: CASTTVGIGNSPLHF.